Listed here are 23 T cell receptor beta chains from one sample, sequenced in a study of T cells after yellow fever vaccination. Each CDR3 protein gets one entry after TCRdb re-called the 5' RACE reads with MiXCR. The table lists roughly 250,000 distinct CDR3 sequences, 10% to 15% of them singletons. The sequences come from CD4+ T cells sorted from PBMCs, collected 45 days after the yellow fever booster vaccination. These receptors originate from a man aged 25-45 years who received the YFV17D yellow fever vaccine.

V is TRBV11-2 and J is TRBJ2-2, with TRBD2 identical over 13 bases. Trimming removed 0 bases from V and 9 bases from J; junction bases left unmatched: 13. The V gene's germline CDR1 is SGHAT and CDR2 FQNNGV. This CDR3 has 19 residues. CDR3 in DNA: TGTGCCAGCAGCTTAGAGGGGTTGGCGGGACTAGCGGGGACCAGGGAGCTGTTTTTT. Translation gives CASSLEGLAGLAGTRELFF.

The chain carries TRBV10-3 and TRBJ2-3; possible D gene TRBD2, 6 bases. The V gene lost 3 bases and the J gene lost 1 base, with 14 bases spanning the gap. This CDR3 comprises 16 residues. CDR1 and CDR2 (germline): ENHRY, SYGVKD. CDR3 sequence: CAISDRLGERTDTQYF. DNA for the CDR3: TGTGCCATCAGTGATCGACTAGGAGAGCGCACAGATACGCAGTATTTT.

V is TRBV29-1 and J is TRBJ2-2, with 8 nucleotides matching TRBD2. The germline V gene has CDR1 SQVTM and CDR2 ANQGSEA. The V segment lost 4 bases and the J segment 6 bases; nucleotides outside the gene matches: 4. This CDR3 has 13 residues. The CDR3 sequence is CSVARGGSGELFF. DNA of the CDR3: TGCAGCGTTGCTCGCGGGGGGTCCGGGGAGCTGTTTTTT.

The chain is built from TRBV5-1 and TRBJ2-5; TRBD2 matches 9 bases. CDR3 length: 14 residues. V was clipped by 4 bases and J by 5 bases; unmatched bases: 6. From germline, CDR1 is SGHRS and CDR2 YFSETQ. The chain's CDR3 is CASSPGTSHETQYF. The DNA for the CDR3 is TGCGCCAGCAGCCCTGGGACTAGCCATGAGACCCAGTACTTC.

This clonotype has just a few counts. The chain carries TRBV4-3 and TRBJ2-2, with TRBD1 matching over 7 bases. Germline loops: CDR1 LGHNA, CDR2 YSLEER. The CDR3 contains 23 residues. The junction had 22 bases not matched to a gene; V was cut back by 0 bases and J by 0 bases. CDR3 region: CASSQEGGWSSPPKLTNTGELFF. CDR3 coding DNA: TGCGCCAGCAGCCAAGAAGGGGGCTGGTCCTCACCCCCTAAATTAACGAACACCGGGGAGCTGTTTTTT.

The V and J genes are TRBV7-8 and TRBJ1-3; D call uncertain. V lost 0 bases and J lost 6, with 3 bases in between. The length of the CDR3 is 12 residues. Germline CDR1 reads SGHVS; CDR2 reads FQNEAQ. The CDR3 spells CASSLAQNTIYF. CDR3 nucleotides: TGTGCCAGCAGCTTAGCGCAAAACACCATATATTTT. Complete variable domain (other parts from reference TRBV7-8 and TRBJ1-3): GAGVSQSPRYKVAKRGQDVALRCDPISGHVSLFWYQQALGQGPEFLTYFQNEAQLDKSGLPSDRFFAERPEGSVSTLKIQRTQQEDSAVYLCASSLAQNTIYFGEGSWLTVV.

In this sample, this clonotype turned up a few times. For the CDR3, the DNA is TGTGCCAGCAGTCCAAAGGGGTTTGCGGGAGACTACGAGCAGTACTTC. Translated: CASSPKGFAGDYEQYF. V and J are TRBV12-3 or TRBV12-4 and TRBJ2-7, with TRBD2 matching over 7 bases. The J segment lost 3 bases and the V segment lost 5 bases, leaving 13 bases of the junction unmatched. The CDR3 spans 16 residues.

J is TRBJ2-2 and V is TRBV7-2; a possible D gene is TRBD1 (5 bases). Germline CDR1 SGHTA, CDR2 FQGNSA. Trimming shortened V by 4 bases and J by 7 bases, and 19 bases separated the two germline ends. The CDR3 runs to 16 residues. As DNA, the CDR3 is TGTGCCAGCAGCTCCTGGACACATACGAAGAACGGGGAGCTGTTTTTT. Amino acid sequence: CASSSWTHTKNGELFF. The full variable domain, in which reference TRBV7-2 and TRBJ2-2 provide the parts outside the CDR3, is GAGVSQSPSNKVTEKGKDVELRCDPISGHTALYWYRQSLGQGLEFLIYFQGNSAPDKSGLPSDRFSAERTGGSVSTLTIQRTQQEDSAVYLCASSSWTHTKNGELFFGEGSRLTVL.

The chain couples TRBV7-2 to TRBJ2-3; TRBD1 might be the D (6 bases). The CDR3 extends over 14 amino acids. Germline V gene sequence: CDR1 SGHTA, CDR2 FQGNSA. Trimming stripped 8 bases from V and 3 bases from J, with 15 bases between. CDR3 sequence reads: CASREGGRTDTQYF. The CDR3 DNA reads TGTGCCAGCCGGGAAGGGGGTCGTACAGATACGCAGTATTTT.

This clonotype was counted between two and nine times. The rearrangement links TRBV9 to TRBJ2-3, with a possible D match to TRBD1 (6 bases). Germline V gene data show CDR1 as SGDLS and CDR2 as YYNGEE. CDR3 length equals 14 residues. The germline V and J ends were trimmed by 3 bases and 4 bases, with 12 bases remaining between them. CDR3 sequence reads: CASSARTAADTQYF. Here the CDR3 DNA reads TGTGCCAGCAGCGCCCGGACAGCCGCAGATACGCAGTATTTT.

A few counts support this clonotype. V gene TRBV10-3 combines with J gene TRBJ2-1, with a tentative D call TRBD2 (6 bases). V was trimmed by 3 bases and J by 2 bases, leaving 23 bases between them. Germline V lookup: CDR1 ENHRY, CDR2 SYGVKD. CDR3 size: 19 residues. CDR3 nucleotides: TGTGCCATCAGTGATTTAGTGGGGGGAGGCCAAGGAGCCTACAATGAGCAGTTCTTC. It translates to CAISDLVGGGQGAYNEQFF.

There are a few counts of this clonotype. The rearrangement links TRBV28 to TRBJ2-3; possible D gene TRBD2, 5 bases. V was clipped by 5 bases and J by 9 bases, with 21 bases between them. Germline V gene lookup returns CDR1 MDHEN and CDR2 SYDVKM. There are 15 residues in the CDR3. CDR3: CASSRDPRRTDTQYF. The CDR3 region has the DNA TGTGCCAGCAGTCGAGACCCCCGGAGGACTGACACGCAGTATTTT. The full variable domain, rest sourced from reference TRBV28 and TRBJ2-3, is DVKVTQSSRYLVKRTGEKVFLECVQDMDHENMFWYRQDPGLGLRLIYFSYDVKMKEKGDIPEGYSVSREKKERFSLILESASTNQTSMYLCASSRDPRRTDTQYFGPGTRLTVL.

This clonotype turned up a few times. The rearrangement joins TRBV7-2 to TRBJ2-5; D is perhaps TRBD1 (6 bases). V was cut by 4 bases and J by 7 bases, with 16 bases left in between. The germline V gene has CDR1 SGHTA and CDR2 FQGNSA. This CDR3 has 14 amino acids. CDR3 bases: TGTGCCAGCAGCTCTTCGGACAGTGAGGCGACCCAGTACTTC. Its translation: CASSSSDSEATQYF.

This clonotype was counted at least ten times. The gene calls are TRBV5-1 and TRBJ2-7; D is unclear. Germline lookup yields CDR1 SGHRS and CDR2 YFSETQ. Trimming pared 0 bases from V and 6 bases from J, leaving 7 bases between. This CDR3 has 12 amino acids. The chain's CDR3 is CASSLEAGEQYF. The CDR3 region has the DNA TGCGCCAGCAGCTTGGAAGCAGGCGAGCAGTACTTC. Together with reference TRBV5-1 and TRBJ2-7, the CDR3 gives the full variable domain: KAGVTQTPRYLIKTRGQQVTLSCSPISGHRSVSWYQQTPGQGLQFLFEYFSETQRNKGNFPGRFSGRQFSNSRSEMNVSTLELGDSALYLCASSLEAGEQYFGPGTRLTVT.

The rearrangement links TRBV9 to TRBJ2-2; 9 bases are shared with TRBD2. The CDR3 totals 19 residues. The V gene end was trimmed by 3 bases and the J gene end by 1 base; junction bases not matched to a gene: 13. Germline values: CDR1 SGDLS, CDR2 YYNGEE. CDR3: CASSAGGVLAGLNTGELFF. CDR3 nucleotides: TGTGCCAGCAGCGCCGGAGGAGTACTAGCGGGTTTGAACACCGGGGAGCTGTTTTTT.

Only a few counts were recorded for this clonotype. An end of the junction does not agree with germline; a read error may underlie this. The chain carries TRBV5-5 and TRBJ1-3; unclear D gene. Germline CDR1 reads SGHKS; CDR2 reads YYEKEE (reference sequence). The CDR3 sequence is 16 residues long. The CDR3 here is CDSSGRVANSGNTIYF. The DNA of the CDR3 is TGTGACAGCAGCGGCCGGGTCGCCAACTCTGGAAACACCATATATTTT. The entire variable domain, with the rest obtained from reference TRBV5-5 and TRBJ1-3, is as follows: DAGVTQSPTHLIKTRGQQVTLRCSPISGHKSVSWYQQVLGQGPQFIFQYYEKEERGRGNFPDRFSARQFPNYSSELNVNALLLGDSALYLCDSSGRVANSGNTIYFGEGSWLTVV.

This clonotype was counted only a few times. The rearrangement links TRBV20-1 to TRBJ2-7; no clear D. CDR3 length equals 11 residues. V lost 3 bases and J 1 base, leaving 4 bases between the germline ends. CDR1 and CDR2 from the germline V gene are DFQATT and SNEGSKA (reference sequence). The CDR3 sequence is CSARDSYEQYF. In DNA form, the CDR3 reads TGCAGTGCTAGGGATTCCTACGAGCAGTACTTC.

There are a few counts of this clonotype. The chain couples TRBV7-2 to TRBJ2-3; TRBD2 matches at 8 bases. There are 15 residues in the CDR3. Germline V gene lookup returns CDR1 SGHTA and CDR2 FQGNSA. Losses at the gene ends were 6 bases for V and 2 bases for J; bases not matched to a gene: 7. CDR3 sequence reads: CASRARLAITDTQYF. CDR3 coding DNA: TGTGCCAGCAGAGCTAGACTAGCGATCACAGATACGCAGTATTTT.

This clonotype showed up many times. The J gene is TRBJ2-1, the V gene TRBV5-5; 8 bases are shared with TRBD2. CDR3 size: 11 residues. V dropped 4 bases and J dropped 9; count of bases not matched to a gene: 0. From germline, CDR1 is SGHKS and CDR2 YYEKEE (reference sequence). The CDR3 DNA reads as TGTGCCAGCAGCGCGGGGGGTGAGCAGTTCTTC. Protein product: CASSAGGEQFF.

The chain recombines TRBV18 with TRBJ2-1, with D tentatively TRBD2 (6 bases). Per germline, CDR1 KGHSH and CDR2 LQKENI. Trimming stripped 5 bases from V and 4 bases from J, with 9 bases between. There are 13 residues in the CDR3. The CDR3 nucleotides read TGTGCCAGCTCATCGGCGGGATACAATGAGCAGTTCTTC. Translating gives CASSSAGYNEQFF.

The chain is built from TRBV4-3 and TRBJ1-6; D unresolved. Germline CDR1 reads LGHNA; CDR2 reads YSLEER. This CDR3 is 13 amino acids long. The V end was cut by 3 bases, the J end by 4 bases, with 4 bases between. The CDR3 DNA follows: TGCGCCAGCAGCCACGATTATAATTCACCCCTCCACTTT. Amino acid sequence: CASSHDYNSPLHF.

This clonotype has a handful of counts. The J gene is TRBJ2-7, the V gene TRBV20-1, with D uncertain. Trimming stripped 6 bases from V and 1 base from J, with 7 bases between. From germline, CDR1 is DFQATT and CDR2 SNEGSKA (reference sequence). The CDR3 is made up of 11 amino acids. The CDR3 bases are TGCAGTGCGTGGGAATCCTACGAGCAGTACTTC. Translation: CSAWESYEQYF.

This clonotype was detected a few times. The chain employs TRBV4-3 and TRBJ2-1; D remains unclear. The CDR3 is made up of 15 amino acids. Trimming cost V 0 bases and J 4 bases, with 10 bases left between them. Germline V gene sequence: CDR1 LGHNA, CDR2 YSLEER. CDR3 residues: CASSQETAGYNEQFF. The CDR3 DNA reads TGCGCCAGCAGCCAAGAAACGGCAGGTTACAATGAGCAGTTCTTC.